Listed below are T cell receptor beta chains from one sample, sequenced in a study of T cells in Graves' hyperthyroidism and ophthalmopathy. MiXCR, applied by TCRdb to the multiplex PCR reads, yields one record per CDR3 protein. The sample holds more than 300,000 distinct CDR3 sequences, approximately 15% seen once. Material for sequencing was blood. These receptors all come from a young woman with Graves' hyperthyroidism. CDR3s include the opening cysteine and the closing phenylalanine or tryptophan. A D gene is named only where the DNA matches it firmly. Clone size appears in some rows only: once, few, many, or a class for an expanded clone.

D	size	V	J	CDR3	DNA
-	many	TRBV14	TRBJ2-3	CASSQRFGAADTQYF	TGTGCCAGCAGCCAGCGATTTGGGGCCGCAGATACGCAGTATTTT
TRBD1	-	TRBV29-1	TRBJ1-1	CSVGGTVLNTEAFF	TGCAGCGTTGGAGGGACAGTCTTGAACACTGAAGCTTTCTTT
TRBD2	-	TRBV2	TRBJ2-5	CASSGLSGGETQYF	TGTGCCAGCAGTGGTTTGTCGGGAGGGGAGACCCAGTACTTC
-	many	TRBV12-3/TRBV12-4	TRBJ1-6	CASSPGHFTSPLHF	TGTGCCAGCAGTCCGGGACATTTCACCTCACCCCTCCACTTT
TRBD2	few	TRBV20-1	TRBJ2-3	CSARSGTSDTDTQYF	TGCAGTGCTAGATCCGGGACTAGCGACACAGATACGCAGTATTTT
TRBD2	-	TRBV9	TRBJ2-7	CASNPAGGDSYEQYF	TGTGCCAGCAACCCGGCGGGAGGGGACTCCTACGAGCAGTACTTC
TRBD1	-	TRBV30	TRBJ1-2	CAWSRQGHYGYTF	TGTGCCTGGAGCCGACAGGGCCACTATGGCTACACCTTC
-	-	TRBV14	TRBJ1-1	CVSSPRSNTEAFF	TGTGTCAGCAGCCCCCGGTCGAACACTGAAGCTTTCTTT
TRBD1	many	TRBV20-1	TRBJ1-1	CSARGHRGLGTEAFF	TGCAGTGCTAGAGGCCACAGGGGGCTGGGCACTGAAGCTTTCTTT
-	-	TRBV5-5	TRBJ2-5	CASSPNGGGPTRRKTQYF	TGTGCCAGCAGCCCTAATGGCGGAGGGCCGACCAGAAGAAAAACCCAGTACTTC
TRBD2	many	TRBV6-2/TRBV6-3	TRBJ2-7	CASSFLSGSSYEQYF	TGTGCCAGCAGTTTCCTTAGCGGGAGCTCCTACGAGCAGTACTTC
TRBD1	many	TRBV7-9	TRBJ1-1	CASRPDRAATEAFF	TGTGCCAGCAGACCGGACAGGGCGGCCACTGAAGCTTTCTTT
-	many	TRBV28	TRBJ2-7	CASRFNFAGQGLDEQYF	TGTGCCAGCAGGTTTAATTTCGCGGGGCAGGGCCTCGACGAGCAGTACTTC
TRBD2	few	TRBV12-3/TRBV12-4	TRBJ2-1	CASEREGEGSNEQFF	TGTGCCAGCGAGCGGGAGGGCGAAGGGAGCAATGAGCAGTTCTTC
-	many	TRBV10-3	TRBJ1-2	CAISAATSGYTF	TGTGCCATCAGTGCCGCTACCAGTGGCTACACCTTC
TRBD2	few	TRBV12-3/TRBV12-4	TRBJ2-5	CASSVAGGHQETQYF	TGTGCCAGCAGTGTAGCGGGAGGGCACCAAGAGACCCAGTACTTC
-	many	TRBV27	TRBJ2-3	CASSLVDTDTQYF	TGTGCCAGCAGTTTGGTTGACACAGATACGCAGTATTTT
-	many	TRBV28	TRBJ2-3	CASTKVRGSLTDTQYF	TGTGCCAGCACCAAGGTCCGGGGATCCCTCACAGATACGCAGTATTTT
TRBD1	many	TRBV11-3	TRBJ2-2	CASSPGTGVLNTGELFF	TGTGCCAGCAGCCCAGGCACAGGGGTTCTTAACACCGGGGAGCTGTTTTTT
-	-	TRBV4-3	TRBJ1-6	CASSHGSLNSPLHF	TGCGCCAGCAGCCATGGCAGCCTTAATTCACCCCTCCACTTT
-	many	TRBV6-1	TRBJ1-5	CASRPGILTNQPQHF	TGTGCCAGCAGACCCGGGATCTTAACTAATCAGCCCCAGCATTTT
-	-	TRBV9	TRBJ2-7	CASSVVDGYEQYF	TGTGCCAGCAGCGTAGTGGACGGCTACGAGCAGTACTTC
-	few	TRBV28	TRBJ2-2	CASRNRLTGELFF	TGTGCCAGCAGAAATAGACTCACCGGGGAGCTGTTTTTT
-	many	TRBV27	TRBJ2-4	CASSLGTKNIQYF	TGTGCCAGCAGCCTTGGGACGAAAAACATTCAGTACTTC
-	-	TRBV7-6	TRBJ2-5	CASSQTKKETQYF	TGTGCCAGCAGCCAGACTAAGAAAGAGACCCAGTACTTC
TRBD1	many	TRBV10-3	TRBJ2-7	CAISERTGPYEQYF	TGTGCCATCAGTGAGCGGACAGGACCCTACGAGCAGTACTTC
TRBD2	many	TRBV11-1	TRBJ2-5	CASSLGTIPYQETQYF	TGTGCCAGCAGCCTCGGGACTATCCCATACCAAGAGACCCAGTACTTC
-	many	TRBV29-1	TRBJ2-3	CSVEVRGTDTQYF	TGCAGCGTTGAAGTCAGGGGTACAGATACGCAGTATTTT
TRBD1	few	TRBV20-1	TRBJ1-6	CSAGARGRGYNSPLHF	TGCAGTGCAGGGGCCAGGGGGCGCGGTTATAATTCACCCCTCCACTTT
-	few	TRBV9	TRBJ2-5	CASRRGSWDGETQYF	TGTGCCAGCAGAAGGGGGAGCTGGGATGGTGAGACCCAGTACTTC
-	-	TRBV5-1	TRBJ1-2	CASSWGGAPGYYTF	TGCGCCAGCAGCTGGGGGGGGGCCCCCGGATACTACACCTTC
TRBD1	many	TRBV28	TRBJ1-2	CASSYSRGLGYGYTF	TGTGCCAGCAGTTATTCCAGGGGGCTGGGGTATGGCTACACCTTC
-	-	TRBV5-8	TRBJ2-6	CASSLDSPGGANVLTF	TGTGCCAGCAGCTTGGACTCCCCGGGAGGGGCCAACGTCCTGACTTTC
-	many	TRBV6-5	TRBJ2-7	CASSYTGATYEQYF	TGTGCCAGCAGTTACACGGGGGCAACCTACGAGCAGTACTTC
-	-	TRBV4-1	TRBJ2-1	CASSQGWGSSSYNEQFF	TGCGCCAGCAGCCAAGGATGGGGTAGCAGCTCCTACAATGAGCAGTTCTTC
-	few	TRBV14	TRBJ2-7	CASSQDRLSYEQYF	TGTGCCAGCAGCCAAGACAGGCTATCCTACGAGCAGTACTTC
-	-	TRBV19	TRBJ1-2	CASSIVLRTPNYGYTF	TGTGCCAGTAGTATAGTCCTTCGGACACCTAACTATGGCTACACCTTC
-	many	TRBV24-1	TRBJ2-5	CATSESSSLRETQYF	TGTGCCACCAGTGAATCTTCTAGCTTGAGGGAGACCCAGTACTTC
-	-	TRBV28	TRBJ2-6	CASSFTDTSGANVLTF	TGTGCCAGCAGTTTCACGGACACCTCTGGGGCCAACGTCCTGACTTTC
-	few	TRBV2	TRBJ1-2	CASSEHREDGYTF	TGTGCCAGCAGTGAGCACAGGGAAGACGGCTACACCTTC
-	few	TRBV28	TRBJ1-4	CASIESAGDGKLFF	TGTGCCAGCATCGAATCCGCGGGGGATGGAAAACTGTTTTTT
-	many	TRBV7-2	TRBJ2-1	CASSLGGAARNEQFF	TGTGCCAGCAGCTTAGGGGGCGCCGCTAGGAATGAGCAGTTCTTC
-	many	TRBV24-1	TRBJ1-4	CATSDQTKATNEKLFF	TGTGCCACCAGTGACCAGACAAAAGCAACTAATGAAAAACTGTTTTTT